Given below is one TCR beta chain in context. This sample is drawn from a study of technical replicates of blood from several donors. Produced via immunoSEQ multiplex PCR; TCRdb's table is partial and in-frame only. The sample holds 100,000 or so clones; about 95% are singletons and the top ten take approximately 0.38%. Specimen: T cells isolated from PBMCs. The sequence was collected from a human donor in good health.

CDR3 amino acids: CASSGYRDRDNYGYTF. For the CDR3, the DNA is TGTGCCAGCAGCGGTTACCGGGACAGAGATAACTATGGCTACACCTTC. This chain uses TRBV7-9 with TRBJ1-2; TRBD1 matches at 7 bases. This CDR3 has 16 amino acids. V shed 5 bases, J shed 1 base, and the junction held 10 bases outside the gene matches. Germline loops: CDR1 SEHNR, CDR2 FQNEAQ (reference sequence).